Shown below are 6 T cell receptor beta chains from a single sample sequenced in a study of T cell repertoires in cytomegalovirus infection. Each CDR3 protein is one row after TCRdb ran MiXCR on the reads. The table has approximately 500,000 distinct CDR3 sequences, 16% seen once. The sample was CD8+ T cells from PBMCs. These receptors originate from a human donor in good health (CMV status not recorded). Some clones in this sample may be carry-over from other donors' samples.

This clonotype occurred many times. This chain links TRBV7-9 with TRBJ2-1; no clear D. This CDR3 has 11 amino acids. The ends were cut back, 3 bases at V and 10 bases at J, with 7 bases in the middle. CDR1 and CDR2 from the germline V gene are SEHNR and FQNEAQ (reference sequence). CDR3 bases: TGTGCCAGCAGCTTTGATTACGAGCAGTTCTTC. Its protein product is CASSFDYEQFF.

This clonotype has just a few counts. The rearrangement joins TRBV27 to TRBJ1-6; D not resolved. Germline loops: CDR1 MNHEY, CDR2 SMNVEV (reference sequence). Trimming took 4 bases from V and 3 from J, leaving 7 bases between them. The CDR3 contains 14 residues. CDR3: CASSSRSYNSPLHF. Here the CDR3 DNA reads TGTGCCAGCAGTTCTAGGAGCTATAATTCACCCCTCCACTTT.

There are many counts of this clonotype. V and J are TRBV6-2 or TRBV6-3 and TRBJ2-7; 7 bases match TRBD2. J lost 2 bases, V lost 2 bases, and 6 bases had no gene match. Per germline, CDR1 MNHEY and CDR2 SVGEGT. This CDR3 region has 15 residues. The CDR3 is CASSYPPAGAYEQYF. Written as DNA, the CDR3 is TGTGCCAGCAGTTACCCTCCGGCGGGAGCCTACGAGCAGTACTTC.

V is TRBV9 and J is TRBJ2-7; tentative D call: TRBD2 (6 bases). The CDR3 is 14 residues long. From germline, CDR1 is SGDLS and CDR2 YYNGEE. Trimming left V 2 bases short and J 0 bases short, with 9 bases between. The CDR3 sequence is CASSVTAGSYEQYF. Written as DNA, the CDR3 is TGTGCCAGCAGCGTGACAGCGGGCTCCTACGAGCAGTACTTC. Full variable domain (rest looked up from reference TRBV9 and TRBJ2-7): DSGVTQTPKHLITATGQRVTLRCSPRSGDLSVYWYQQSLDQGLQFLIQYYNGEERAKGNILERFSAQQFPDLHSELNLSSLELGDSALYFCASSVTAGSYEQYFGPGTRLTVT.

This clonotype was picked up many times. The chain employs TRBV7-9 and TRBJ2-7; weak D call: TRBD2 (7 bases). This CDR3 is built from 15 residues. Trimming stripped 6 bases from V and 4 bases from J, with 19 bases between. Germline CDR1 is SEHNR and CDR2 is FQNEAQ (reference sequence). CDR3 residues: CASRPRRGGLYEQYF. The CDR3 nucleotides read TGTGCCAGCAGGCCCCGGAGGGGGGGGCTTTACGAGCAGTACTTC.

Ten or more counts support this clonotype. This chain uses TRBV10-3 with TRBJ2-3, with 11 bases aligning to TRBD2. The V segment lost 7 bases and the J segment 3 bases; nucleotides outside the gene matches: 9. In germline, CDR1 is ENHRY, CDR2 SYGVKD. The CDR3 is made up of 16 amino acids. Written as DNA, the CDR3 is TGTGCCATCAAGACCGACTCTAGCGGGGGGACAGATACGCAGTATTTT. Protein product: CAIKTDSSGGTDTQYF.